The sequence of this T cell receptor beta chain was determined in a study of early T cells in non-severe SARS-CoV-2 infection. TCRdb fed the 5' RACE reads into MiXCR, producing one record per CDR3 protein. Among tens of thousands of distinct CDR3 sequences listed, roughly 6.2% were seen once. This clonotype came up many times. The source material was whole blood. This sequence originates from an adult who was a healthcare worker with PCR-confirmed SARS-CoV-2 infection or an uninfected control (not recorded which).

The CDR3 nucleotides read TGTGCCAGCAGCTTAGGACACGCCGAGCAGTACTTC. Protein: CASSLGHAEQYF. The chain has TRBV7-9 and TRBJ2-7, with D hard to call. Germline V gives CDR1 SEHNR, CDR2 FQNEAQ (reference sequence). This CDR3 contains 12 residues. V lost 1 base and J lost 6, with 7 bases in between.